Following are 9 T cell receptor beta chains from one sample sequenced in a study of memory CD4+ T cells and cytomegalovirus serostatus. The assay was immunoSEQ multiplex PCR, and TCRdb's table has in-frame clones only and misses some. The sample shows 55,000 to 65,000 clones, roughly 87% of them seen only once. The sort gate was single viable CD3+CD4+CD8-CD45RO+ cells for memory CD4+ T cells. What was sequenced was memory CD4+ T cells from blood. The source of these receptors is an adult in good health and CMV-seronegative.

This CDR3 is CSVAPQGRSYNEQFF. The DNA of the CDR3 is TGCAGCGTTGCCCCTCAGGGACGCTCCTACAATGAGCAGTTCTTC. The chain carries TRBV29-1 and TRBJ2-1, with D possibly called TRBD1 or TRBD2 (5 bases each). The CDR3 totals 15 residues. Germline CDR1 reads SQVTM; CDR2 reads ANQGSEA. V dropped 4 bases and J dropped 0 bases, with 13 bases sitting between them.

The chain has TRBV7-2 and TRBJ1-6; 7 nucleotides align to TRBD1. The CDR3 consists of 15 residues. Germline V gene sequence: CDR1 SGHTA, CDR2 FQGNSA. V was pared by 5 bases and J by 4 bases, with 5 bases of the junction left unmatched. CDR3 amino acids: CASSPYRGYNSPLHF. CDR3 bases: TGTGCCAGCAGCCCTTACAGGGGATATAATTCACCCCTCCACTTT.

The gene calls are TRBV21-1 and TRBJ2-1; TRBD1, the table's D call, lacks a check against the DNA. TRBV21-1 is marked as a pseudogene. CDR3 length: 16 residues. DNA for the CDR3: TGTGCCAGCAGCAGGCCTCCAGGGGGCCCCTCATGGGAGCAGTTCTTC. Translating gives CASSRPPGGPSWEQFF.

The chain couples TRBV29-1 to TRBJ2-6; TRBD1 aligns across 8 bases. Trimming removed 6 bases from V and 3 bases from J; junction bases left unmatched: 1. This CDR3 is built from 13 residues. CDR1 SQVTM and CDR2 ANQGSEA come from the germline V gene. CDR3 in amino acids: CSVGTGGANVLTF. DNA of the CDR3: TGCAGCGTGGGGACAGGTGGGGCCAACGTCCTGACTTTC.

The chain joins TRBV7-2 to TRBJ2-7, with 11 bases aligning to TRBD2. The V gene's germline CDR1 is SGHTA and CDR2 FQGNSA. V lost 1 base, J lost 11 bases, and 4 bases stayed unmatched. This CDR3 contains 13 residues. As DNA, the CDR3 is TGTGCCAGCAGCTTAGGGCCTAGCGGGGGGAAGTACTTC. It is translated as CASSLGPSGGKYF.

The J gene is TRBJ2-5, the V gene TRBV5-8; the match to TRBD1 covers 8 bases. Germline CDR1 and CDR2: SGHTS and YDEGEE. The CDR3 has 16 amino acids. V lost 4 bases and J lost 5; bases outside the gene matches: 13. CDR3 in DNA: TGTGCCAGCAGCGGGGCAGGGGGCGCACCAGGGGAGACCCAGTACTTC. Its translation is CASSGAGGAPGETQYF.

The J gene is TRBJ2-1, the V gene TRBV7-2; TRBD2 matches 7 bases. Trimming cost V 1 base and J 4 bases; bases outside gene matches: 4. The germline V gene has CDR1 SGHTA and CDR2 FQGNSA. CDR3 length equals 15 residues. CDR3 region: CASSLEPGGYNEQFF. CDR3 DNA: TGTGCCAGCAGCTTAGAACCGGGGGGATACAATGAGCAGTTCTTC.

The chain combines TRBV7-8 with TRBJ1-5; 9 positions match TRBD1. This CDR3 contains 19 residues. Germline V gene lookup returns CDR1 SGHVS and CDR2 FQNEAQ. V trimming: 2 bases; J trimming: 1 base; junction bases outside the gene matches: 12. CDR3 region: CASSLSWGTGMGSNQPQHF. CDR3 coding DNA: TGTGCCAGCAGCTTAAGTTGGGGGACAGGGATGGGAAGCAATCAGCCCCAGCATTTT.

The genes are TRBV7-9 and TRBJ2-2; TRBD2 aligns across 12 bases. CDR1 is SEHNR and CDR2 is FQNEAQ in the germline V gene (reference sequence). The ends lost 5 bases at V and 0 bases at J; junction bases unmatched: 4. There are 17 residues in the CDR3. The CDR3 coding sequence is TGTGCCAGCAGCCGTGGGACTAGCGGGTCGAACACCGGGGAGCTGTTTTTT. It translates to CASSRGTSGSNTGELFF.